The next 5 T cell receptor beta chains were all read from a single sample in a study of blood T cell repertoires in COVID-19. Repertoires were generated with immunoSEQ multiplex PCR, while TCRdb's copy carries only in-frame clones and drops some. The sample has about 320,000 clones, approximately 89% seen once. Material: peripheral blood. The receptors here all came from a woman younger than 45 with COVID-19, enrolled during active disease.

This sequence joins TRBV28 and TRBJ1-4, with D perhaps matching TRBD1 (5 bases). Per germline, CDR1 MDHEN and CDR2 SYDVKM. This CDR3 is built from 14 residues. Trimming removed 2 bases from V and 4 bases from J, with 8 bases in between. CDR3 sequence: CASSLRRGNEKLFF. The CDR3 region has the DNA TGTGCCAGCAGTTTACGGAGGGGTAATGAAAAACTGTTTTTT.

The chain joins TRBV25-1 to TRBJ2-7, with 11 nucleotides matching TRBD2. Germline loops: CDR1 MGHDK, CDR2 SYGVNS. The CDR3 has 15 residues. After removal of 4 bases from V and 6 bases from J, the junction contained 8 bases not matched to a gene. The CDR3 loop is CASSGLAGGQFEQYF. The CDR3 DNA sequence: TGTGCCAGCAGTGGTTTAGCGGGGGGGCAGTTCGAGCAGTACTTC.

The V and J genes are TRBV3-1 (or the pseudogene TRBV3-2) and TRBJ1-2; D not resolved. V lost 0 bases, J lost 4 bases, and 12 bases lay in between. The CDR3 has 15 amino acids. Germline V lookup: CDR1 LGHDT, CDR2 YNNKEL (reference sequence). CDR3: CASSQDIGVTYGYTF. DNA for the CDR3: TGTGCCAGCAGCCAAGATATCGGGGTTACCTATGGCTACACCTTC.

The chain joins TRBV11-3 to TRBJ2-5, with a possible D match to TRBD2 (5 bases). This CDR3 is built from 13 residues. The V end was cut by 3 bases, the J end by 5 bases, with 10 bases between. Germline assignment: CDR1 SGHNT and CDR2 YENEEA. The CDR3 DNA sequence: TGTGCCAGCAGCTTGTACGGGGTCGAGACCCAGTACTTC. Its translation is CASSLYGVETQYF.

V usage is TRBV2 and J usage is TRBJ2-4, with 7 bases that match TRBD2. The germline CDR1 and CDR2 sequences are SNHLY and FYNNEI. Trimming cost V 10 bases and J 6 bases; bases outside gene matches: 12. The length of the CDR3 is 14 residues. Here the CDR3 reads CATPRDSSGNIQYF. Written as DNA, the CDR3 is TGTGCCACCCCCAGGGATTCTAGCGGAAACATTCAGTACTTC.